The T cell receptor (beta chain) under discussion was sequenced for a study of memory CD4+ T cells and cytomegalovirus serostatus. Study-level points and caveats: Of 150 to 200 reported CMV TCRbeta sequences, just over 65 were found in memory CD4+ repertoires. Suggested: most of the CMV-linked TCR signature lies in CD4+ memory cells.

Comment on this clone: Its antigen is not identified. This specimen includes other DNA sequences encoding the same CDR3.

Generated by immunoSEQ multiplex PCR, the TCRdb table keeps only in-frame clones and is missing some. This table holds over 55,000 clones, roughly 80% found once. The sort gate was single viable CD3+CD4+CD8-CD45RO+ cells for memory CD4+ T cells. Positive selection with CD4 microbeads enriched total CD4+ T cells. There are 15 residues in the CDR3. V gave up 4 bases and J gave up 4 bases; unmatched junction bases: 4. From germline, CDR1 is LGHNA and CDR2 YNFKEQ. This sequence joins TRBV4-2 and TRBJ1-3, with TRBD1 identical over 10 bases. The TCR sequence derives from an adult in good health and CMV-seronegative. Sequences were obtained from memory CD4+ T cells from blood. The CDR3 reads CASSRDRGSGNTIYF. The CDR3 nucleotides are TGTGCCAGCAGCCGGGACAGGGGCTCCGGAAACACCATATATTTT.